Following are 14 T cell receptor beta chains from one sample sequenced in a study of shared clonotypes between healthy human individuals. Libraries were prepared by immunoSEQ multiplex PCR; TCRdb keeps only in-frame clonotypes and omits some of them. Of hundreds of thousands of clones listed, 90% to 98% are singletons. CD45RO-negative, CCR7-selected cells formed the naive CD8 fraction, which excluded terminally differentiated effector memory CD45RA+ cells. Sequencing was carried out using naive CD8+ T cells sorted from blood. These receptors came from a man aged 25 to 45 in good health.

The chain uses TRBV4-1 and TRBJ2-7; D may be TRBD2 (5 bases). The V gene lost 0 bases and the J gene lost 4 bases, with 13 bases spanning the gap. The CDR3 sequence is 15 residues long. Germline lookup yields CDR1 MGHRA and CDR2 YSYEKL. CDR3 region: CASSQDRSGGYEQYF. The CDR3 region has the DNA TGCGCCAGCAGCCAAGACCGAAGCGGCGGTTACGAGCAGTACTTC.

The rearrangement links TRBV6-5 to TRBJ2-3; a weak D match, TRBD1 (7 bases). CDR3 size: 15 residues. With 4 bases removed from V and 4 bases from J, the gap between germline ends came to 15 bases. Germline loops: CDR1 MNHEY, CDR2 SVGAGI. Here the CDR3 reads CASSSTGSSADTQYF. CDR3 bases: TGTGCCAGCAGTTCGACAGGGTCTAGCGCAGATACGCAGTATTTT.

V and J are TRBV4-3 and TRBJ1-2, with D unclear. Trimming stripped 2 bases from V and 0 bases from J, with 10 bases between. This CDR3 has 15 residues. Germline values: CDR1 LGHNA, CDR2 YSLEER. The CDR3 here is CASSQTRWTNYGYTF. The CDR3 DNA reads as TGCGCCAGCAGCCAAACCCGGTGGACTAACTATGGCTACACCTTC.

This chain links TRBV9 with TRBJ2-7, with 7 bases aligning to TRBD1. Germline values: CDR1 SGDLS, CDR2 YYNGEE. J was trimmed by 5 bases and V by 3 bases; bases with no gene match: 8. This CDR3 spans 14 amino acids. In DNA form, the CDR3 reads TGTGCCAGCAGCGGCCGGGACAGCACAAACGAGCAGTACTTC. Translated: CASSGRDSTNEQYF.

The chain is built from TRBV27 and TRBJ2-7; tentatively, D is TRBD1 (6 bases). Looked up from germline, CDR1 is MNHEY and CDR2 is SMNVEV (reference sequence). CDR3 length: 14 residues. Deletions cut 5 bases from V and 2 bases from J, with 13 bases between. The chain's CDR3 is CASSGQKTPYEQYF. CDR3 sequence (DNA): TGTGCCAGCAGTGGACAGAAGACCCCCTACGAGCAGTACTTC.

This clone has a single count. The chain couples TRBV27 to TRBJ2-2; the match to TRBD1 covers 8 bases. V shed 3 bases and J 1 base; nucleotides not matched to a gene: 4. Germline CDR1 MNHEY, CDR2 SMNVEV (reference sequence). This CDR3 has 16 residues. CDR3 sequence: CASSFKGQGNTGELFF. CDR3 in DNA: TGTGCCAGCAGTTTTAAAGGACAGGGGAACACCGGGGAGCTGTTTTTT.

The gene calls are TRBV5-6 and TRBJ2-1; D is uncertain. Germline V gives CDR1 SGHDT, CDR2 YYEEEE. CDR3 length: 11 amino acids. Deletions cut 4 bases from V and 7 bases from J, with 6 bases between. CDR3 amino acids: CASSLMNEQFF. The CDR3 DNA reads as TGTGCCAGCAGCCTGATGAATGAGCAGTTCTTC.

The CDR3 coding sequence is TGTGCCAGCAGCCAGGGCGCGTCCAGCACAGATACGCAGTATTTT. Translation: CASSQGASSTDTQYF. V gene TRBV11-2 combines with J gene TRBJ2-3; D perhaps matches TRBD1 (5 bases). V lost 5 bases and J lost 0, with 12 bases in between. The CDR3 loop spans 15 amino acids. Germline V lookup: CDR1 SGHAT, CDR2 FQNNGV.

V usage is TRBV19 and J usage is TRBJ2-7; 9 nucleotides align to TRBD1. CDR1 LNHDA and CDR2 SQIVND come from the germline V gene (reference sequence). The CDR3 has 14 residues. V was pared by 4 bases and J by 3 bases, with 4 bases of the junction left unmatched. The CDR3 loop reads CASSTGQGLYEQYF. CDR3 sequence (DNA): TGTGCCAGTAGTACGGGACAGGGTCTCTACGAGCAGTACTTC.

J is TRBJ2-1 and V is TRBV7-2, with 10 positions matching TRBD2. Germline loops: CDR1 SGHTA, CDR2 FQGNSA. V lost 4 bases, J lost 7 bases, and 7 bases stayed unmatched. This CDR3 spans 15 amino acids. In nucleotides, the CDR3 is TGTGCCAGCAGCTCGATAGCGGGAGGTCGTAATGAGCAGTTCTTC. Protein sequence: CASSSIAGGRNEQFF.

This chain uses TRBV2 with TRBJ2-5; D uncertain. CDR3 size: 14 residues. Between the trimmed V and J ends, which lost 7 bases and 5 bases, there was a span of 17 bases. Germline values: CDR1 SNHLY, CDR2 FYNNEI. CDR3 amino acids: CASKRSPLGETQYF. As DNA, the CDR3 is TGTGCCAGCAAGAGGTCTCCTCTCGGGGAGACCCAGTACTTC.

The rearrangement joins TRBV4-1 to TRBJ2-7; D remains ambiguous. Trimming cost V 1 base and J 2 bases, with 12 bases left between them. CDR1 and CDR2 (germline): MGHRA, YSYEKL. This CDR3 is 15 amino acids long. The CDR3 DNA sequence: TGCGCCAGCAGCCAAGGTCCCGAATCCACCTACGAGCAGTACTTC. It specifies CASSQGPESTYEQYF.

The gene calls are TRBV9 and TRBJ2-7, with 7 bases fitting TRBD1. The CDR3 consists of 15 residues. Trimming at V came to 4 bases and at J to 4 bases, leaving 11 bases not matched to a gene. Germline V gene lookup returns CDR1 SGDLS and CDR2 YYNGEE. CDR3 DNA sequence: TGTGCCAGCAGCACAGCTCCGGGACAGATATACGAGCAGTACTTC. It specifies CASSTAPGQIYEQYF.

A remark on this clone: Other DNA sequences in this sample translate to the same CDR3. V usage is TRBV6-5 and J usage is TRBJ2-7; no firm D call. CDR1 and CDR2 from the germline V gene are MNHEY and SVGAGI. Trimming took off 2 bases at V and 5 bases at J, with 4 bases between the two ends. The CDR3 consists of 11 residues. Here the CDR3 DNA reads TGTGCCAGCAGTTACGGGGACGAGCAGTACTTC. The encoded protein is CASSYGDEQYF.